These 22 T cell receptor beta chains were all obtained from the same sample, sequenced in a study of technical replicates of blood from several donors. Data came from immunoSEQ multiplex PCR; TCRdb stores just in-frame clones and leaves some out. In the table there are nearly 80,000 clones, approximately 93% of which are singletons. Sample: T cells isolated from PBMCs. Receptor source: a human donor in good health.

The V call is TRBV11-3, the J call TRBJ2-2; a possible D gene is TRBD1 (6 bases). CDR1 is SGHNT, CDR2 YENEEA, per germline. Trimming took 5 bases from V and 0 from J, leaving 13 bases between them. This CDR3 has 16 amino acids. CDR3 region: CASSGVGAANTGELFF. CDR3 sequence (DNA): TGTGCCAGCAGCGGGGTGGGGGCCGCGAACACCGGGGAGCTGTTTTTT.

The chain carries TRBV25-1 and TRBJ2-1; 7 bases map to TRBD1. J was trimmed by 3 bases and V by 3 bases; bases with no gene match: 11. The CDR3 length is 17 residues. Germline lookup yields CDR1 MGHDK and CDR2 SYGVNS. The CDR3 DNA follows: TGTGCCAGCAGTGACCTGGAGGTGACAGGGAACTACAATGAGCAGTTCTTC. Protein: CASSDLEVTGNYNEQFF.

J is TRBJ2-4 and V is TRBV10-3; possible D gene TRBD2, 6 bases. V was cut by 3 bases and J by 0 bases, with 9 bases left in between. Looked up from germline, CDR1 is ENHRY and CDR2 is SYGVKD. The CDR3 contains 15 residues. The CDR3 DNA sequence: TGTGCCATCAGTGACCCGGGACTAGCCAAAAACATTCAGTACTTC. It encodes CAISDPGLAKNIQYF.

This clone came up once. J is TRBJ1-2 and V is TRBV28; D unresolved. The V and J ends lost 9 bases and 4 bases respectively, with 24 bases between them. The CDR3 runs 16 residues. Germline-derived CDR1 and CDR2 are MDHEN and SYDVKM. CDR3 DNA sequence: TGTGCCAGTAGGGAGGGATCCGGGCCTACGGGCTATGGCTACACCTTC. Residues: CASREGSGPTGYGYTF.

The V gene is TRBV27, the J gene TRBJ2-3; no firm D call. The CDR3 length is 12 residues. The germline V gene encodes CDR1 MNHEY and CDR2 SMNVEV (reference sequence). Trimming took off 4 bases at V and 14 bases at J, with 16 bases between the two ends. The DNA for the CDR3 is TGTGCCAGCAGTTCCTACCGCGCCTCTGCGTATTTT. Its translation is CASSSYRASAYF.

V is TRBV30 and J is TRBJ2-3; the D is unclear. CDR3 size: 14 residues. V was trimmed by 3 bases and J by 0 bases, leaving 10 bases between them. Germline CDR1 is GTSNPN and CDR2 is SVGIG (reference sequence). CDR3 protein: CAWSEYLSTDTQYF. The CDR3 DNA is TGTGCCTGGAGCGAATACCTAAGCACAGATACGCAGTATTTT.

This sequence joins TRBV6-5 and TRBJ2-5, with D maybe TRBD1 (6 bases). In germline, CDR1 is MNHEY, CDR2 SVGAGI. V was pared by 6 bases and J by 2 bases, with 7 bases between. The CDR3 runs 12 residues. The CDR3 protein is CASRQGQETQYF. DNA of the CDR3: TGTGCCAGCAGACAGGGTCAAGAGACCCAGTACTTC.

The CDR3 spells CASSYMQTSGTDTQYF. The CDR3 DNA sequence: TGTGCCAGCAGTTACATGCAGACTAGCGGCACAGATACGCAGTATTTT. The rearrangement links TRBV6-6 to TRBJ2-3, with 8 bases lining up with TRBD2. Germline CDR1 is MNHNY and CDR2 is SVGAGI (reference sequence). This CDR3 is 16 amino acids long. V was pared by 2 bases and J by 1 base, with 5 bases of the junction left unmatched.

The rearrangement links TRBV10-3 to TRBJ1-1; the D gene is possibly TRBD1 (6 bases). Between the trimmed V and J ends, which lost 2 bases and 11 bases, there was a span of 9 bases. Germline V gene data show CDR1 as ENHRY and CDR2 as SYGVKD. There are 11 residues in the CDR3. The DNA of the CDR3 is TGTGCCATCAGTGAGGGACAGAGGGCTTTCTTT. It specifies CAISEGQRAFF.

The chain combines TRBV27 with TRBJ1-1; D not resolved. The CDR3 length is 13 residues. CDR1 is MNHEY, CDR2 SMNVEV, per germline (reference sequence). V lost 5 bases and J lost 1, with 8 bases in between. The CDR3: CASSMAGNTEAFF. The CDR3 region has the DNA TGTGCCAGCAGTATGGCAGGGAACACTGAAGCTTTCTTT.

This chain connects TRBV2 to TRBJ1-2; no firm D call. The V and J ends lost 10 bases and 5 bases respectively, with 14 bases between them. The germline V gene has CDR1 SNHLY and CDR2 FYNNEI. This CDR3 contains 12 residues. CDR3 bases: TGTGCCAAGACTAACCCCAGTTATGGCTACACCTTC. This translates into CAKTNPSYGYTF.

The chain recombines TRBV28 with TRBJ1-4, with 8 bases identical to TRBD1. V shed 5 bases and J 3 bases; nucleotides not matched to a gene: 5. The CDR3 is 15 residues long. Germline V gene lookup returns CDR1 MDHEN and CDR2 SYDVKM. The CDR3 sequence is CASSPGQGANEKLFF. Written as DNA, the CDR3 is TGTGCCAGCAGTCCCGGACAGGGTGCTAATGAAAAACTGTTTTTT.

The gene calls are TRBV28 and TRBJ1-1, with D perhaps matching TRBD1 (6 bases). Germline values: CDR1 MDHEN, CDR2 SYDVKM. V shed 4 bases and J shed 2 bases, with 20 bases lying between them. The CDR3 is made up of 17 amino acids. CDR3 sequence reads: CASSSVGDRRGNTEAFF. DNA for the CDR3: TGTGCCAGCAGTTCCGTGGGTGACAGGAGAGGAAACACTGAAGCTTTCTTT.

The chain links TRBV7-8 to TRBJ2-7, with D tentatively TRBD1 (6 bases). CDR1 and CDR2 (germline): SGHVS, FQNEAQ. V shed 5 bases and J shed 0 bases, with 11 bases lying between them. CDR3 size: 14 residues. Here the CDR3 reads CASSTTQGSYEQYF. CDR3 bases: TGTGCCAGCAGCACCACACAGGGCTCCTACGAGCAGTACTTC.

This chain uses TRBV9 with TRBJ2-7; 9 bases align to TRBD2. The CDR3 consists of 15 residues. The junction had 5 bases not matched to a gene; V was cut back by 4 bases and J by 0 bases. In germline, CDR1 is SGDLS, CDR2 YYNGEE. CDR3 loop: CASSSGGQFSYEQYF. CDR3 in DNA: TGTGCCAGCAGCAGCGGGGGGCAGTTCTCCTACGAGCAGTACTTC.

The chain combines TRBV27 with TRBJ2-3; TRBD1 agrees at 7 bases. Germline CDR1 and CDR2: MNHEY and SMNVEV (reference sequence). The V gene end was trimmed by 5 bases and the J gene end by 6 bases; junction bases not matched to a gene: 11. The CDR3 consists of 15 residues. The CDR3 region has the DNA TGTGCCAGCAGTCTAAAGCAGACAGGGCTTGATACGCAGTATTTT. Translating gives CASSLKQTGLDTQYF.

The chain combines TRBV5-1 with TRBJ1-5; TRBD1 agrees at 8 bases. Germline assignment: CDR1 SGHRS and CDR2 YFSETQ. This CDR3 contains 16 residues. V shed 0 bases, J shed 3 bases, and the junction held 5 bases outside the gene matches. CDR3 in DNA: TGCGCCAGCAGCTTGGACGGACAGGGCTTCAATCAGCCCCAGCATTTT. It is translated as CASSLDGQGFNQPQHF.

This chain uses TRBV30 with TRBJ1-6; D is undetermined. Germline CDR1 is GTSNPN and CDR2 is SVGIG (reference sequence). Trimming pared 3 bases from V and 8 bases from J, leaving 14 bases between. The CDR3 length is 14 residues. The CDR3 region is CAWRRVSFYSPLHF. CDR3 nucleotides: TGTGCCTGGAGGAGGGTGTCCTTCTATTCACCCCTCCACTTT.

DNA of the CDR3: TGCAGCGTTCCGGGACAGGGAAGGAATGAGCAGTTCTTC. Translating it yields CSVPGQGRNEQFF. The rearrangement joins TRBV29-1 to TRBJ2-1; 9 nucleotides agree with TRBD1. The CDR3 has 13 amino acids. The V gene end was trimmed by 5 bases and the J gene end by 7 bases; junction bases not matched to a gene: 6. Germline CDR1 and CDR2: SQVTM and ANQGSEA.

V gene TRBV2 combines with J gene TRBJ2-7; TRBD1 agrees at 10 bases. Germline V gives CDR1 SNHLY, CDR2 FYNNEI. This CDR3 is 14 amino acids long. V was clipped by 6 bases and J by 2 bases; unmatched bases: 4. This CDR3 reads CASRPTGGPYEQYF. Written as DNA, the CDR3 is TGTGCCAGCAGGCCGACAGGGGGCCCCTACGAGCAGTACTTC.

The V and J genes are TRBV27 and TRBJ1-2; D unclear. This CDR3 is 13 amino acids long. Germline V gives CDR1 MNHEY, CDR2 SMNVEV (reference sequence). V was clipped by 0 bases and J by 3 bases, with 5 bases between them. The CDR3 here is CASSLSSDYGYTF. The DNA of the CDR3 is TGTGCCAGCAGTTTATCATCCGACTATGGCTACACCTTC.

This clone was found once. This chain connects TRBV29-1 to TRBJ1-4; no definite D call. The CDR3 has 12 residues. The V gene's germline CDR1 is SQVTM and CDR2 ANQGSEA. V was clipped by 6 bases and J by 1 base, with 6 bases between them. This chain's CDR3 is CSVSRTNEKLFF. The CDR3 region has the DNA TGCAGCGTGTCCAGAACTAATGAAAAACTGTTTTTT.